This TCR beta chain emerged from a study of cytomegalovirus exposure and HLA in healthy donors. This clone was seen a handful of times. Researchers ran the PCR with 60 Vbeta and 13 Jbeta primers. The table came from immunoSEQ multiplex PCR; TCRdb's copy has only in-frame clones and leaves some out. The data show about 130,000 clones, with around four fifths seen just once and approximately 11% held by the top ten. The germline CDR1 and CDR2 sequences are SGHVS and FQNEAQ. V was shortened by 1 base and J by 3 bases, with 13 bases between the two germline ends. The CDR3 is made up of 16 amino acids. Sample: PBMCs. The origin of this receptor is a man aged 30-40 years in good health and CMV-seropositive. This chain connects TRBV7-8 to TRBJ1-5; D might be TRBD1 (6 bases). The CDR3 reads CASSLVGGGNNQPQHF. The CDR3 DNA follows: TGTGCCAGCAGCTTAGTAGGGGGGGGGAACAATCAGCCCCAGCATTTT.